A single sample is the source of the 23 T cell receptor beta chains below, sequenced in a study of regulatory T cells in long-lasting Graves disease. Combining iRepertoire HTBI primers with Arm-PCR of CDR3 regions, the authors built TCR beta libraries. TCRdb passed the multiplex PCR reads through MiXCR, listing each CDR3 protein once. The table has a few hundred thousand distinct CDR3 sequences, 10% to 15% seen once. Noted time point: newly diagnosed GD, antithyroid drugs for less than 3 months. Researchers made the TCR library from RNA that was extracted from PBMCs. This sample also appeared in a second study, on T cells in Graves' hyperthyroidism and ophthalmopathy.

The material was peripheral blood mononuclear cells (PBMCs), obtained at new diagnosis, from a patient treated with antithyroid drugs. The receptors originated from a woman between 18 and 30 years old with Graves disease.

This clonotype was seen a few times. The CDR3 sequence is CASSIAYEQFF. CDR3 coding DNA: TGCGCCAGCAGTATAGCTTACGAGCAGTTCTTC. This chain joins TRBV10-2 and TRBJ2-1; no reliable D call. There are 11 residues in the CDR3. The ends were cut back, 5 bases at V and 10 bases at J, with 9 bases in the middle. Germline values: CDR1 WSHSY, CDR2 SAAADI.

A remark on this clonotype: With a much larger clone just one base away, this may be a read error. CDR3 DNA sequence: TGCAGTGCTATCGGTAGCGCCGCCTACAATGAGCAGCTCTTC. This encodes CSAIGSAAYNEQLF. The chain employs TRBV20-1 and TRBJ2-1; D may be TRBD2 (5 bases). The V gene's germline CDR1 is DFQATT and CDR2 SNEGSKA (reference sequence). The CDR3 extends over 14 amino acids.

This rearrangement joins TRBV27 to TRBJ2-1, with D tentatively TRBD1 or TRBD2 (5 bases each). Germline CDR1 reads MNHEY; CDR2 reads SMNVEV (reference sequence). Trimming shortened V by 2 bases and J by 4 bases, and 12 bases separated the two germline ends. The CDR3 totals 15 residues. The CDR3 region is CASSLGTSPYNEQFF. The CDR3, as DNA: TGTGCCAGCAGTTTAGGGACCTCTCCTTACAATGAGCAGTTCTTC.

This clonotype was observed many times. The rearrangement links TRBV3-1 to TRBJ2-3; TRBD2 aligns across 11 bases. V gave up 4 bases and J gave up 7 bases; unmatched junction bases: 7. The germline V gene encodes CDR1 LGHDT and CDR2 YNNKEL (reference sequence). The CDR3 is 15 residues long. CDR3 sequence (DNA): TGTGCCAGCAGCCCCTTAGCGGGGGGGCGGAATACGCAGTATTTT. As protein: CASSPLAGGRNTQYF.

The genes are TRBV3-1 and TRBJ2-5; 11 nucleotides align to TRBD2. J gave up 3 bases and V 1 base, and 4 bases lay outside the gene matches. CDR3 length: 16 residues. Per the germline V gene, CDR1 is LGHDT and CDR2 is YNNKEL (reference sequence). The CDR3 coding sequence is TGTGCCAGCAGCCAAGCGGGGACTAGCGGAAAAGAGACCCAGTACTTC. Protein: CASSQAGTSGKETQYF.

This clonotype was recorded many times. This chain uses TRBV9 with TRBJ1-1, with D perhaps TRBD1 (5 bases). The germline V gene has CDR1 SGDLS and CDR2 YYNGEE. The ends were cut back, 0 bases at V and 6 bases at J, with 12 bases in the middle. This CDR3 is 14 amino acids long. The CDR3 loop reads CASSVEAGRAEAFF. As DNA, the CDR3 is TGTGCCAGCAGCGTAGAGGCAGGGCGCGCTGAAGCTTTCTTT.

This clonotype was seen at least ten times. The chain has TRBV7-9 and TRBJ2-1, with 8 bases fitting TRBD2. Looked up from germline, CDR1 is SEHNR and CDR2 is FQNEAQ (reference sequence). V gave up 6 bases and J gave up 0 bases; unmatched junction bases: 13. CDR3 length: 18 residues. In DNA form, the CDR3 reads TGTGCCAGCAGTTTTCACCTCAGCGGGAGAAGCTCCTACAATGAGCAGTTCTTC. It is translated as CASSFHLSGRSSYNEQFF. Using reference TRBV7-9 and TRBJ2-1 for the parts outside the CDR3, the full variable domain is DTGVSQNPRHKITKRGQNVTFRCDPISEHNRLYWYRQTLGQGPEFLTYFQNEAQLEKSRLLSDRFSAERPKGSFSTLEIQRTEQGDSAMYLCASSFHLSGRSSYNEQFFGPGTRLTVL.

The chain links TRBV12-3 or TRBV12-4 to TRBJ2-1; the D is unclear. Trimming pared 1 base from V and 0 bases from J, leaving 13 bases between. The CDR3 sequence is 17 residues long. The CDR3 DNA follows: TGTGCCAGCAGTTTAGAGTTTAGTGGGTCCTCCTACAATGAGCAGTTCTTC. Its protein is CASSLEFSGSSYNEQFF.

This clonotype was seen a few times. This chain uses TRBV5-1 with TRBJ1-6; D not resolved. V was shortened by 3 bases and J by 5 bases, with 6 bases between the two germline ends. The germline gives CDR1 SGHRS, CDR2 YFSETQ. CDR3 size: 13 residues. The DNA for the CDR3 is TGCGCCAGCAGCTCCTCAGATAATTCACCCCTCCACTTT. It specifies CASSSSDNSPLHF.

CDR3 region: CSARVSSGRYEQYF. CDR3 sequence (DNA): TGCAGTGCTAGAGTCAGTAGCGGCAGATACGAGCAGTACTTC. The chain is built from TRBV20-1 and TRBJ2-7; D may be TRBD2 (6 bases). Germline loops: CDR1 DFQATT, CDR2 SNEGSKA (reference sequence). The CDR3 has 14 residues. Trimming removed 1 base at V and 4 bases at J, with 14 bases between.

This clonotype was seen at least ten times. The chain is built from TRBV2 and TRBJ2-3; D remains ambiguous. V was cut by 7 bases and J by 2 bases, with 7 bases left in between. The CDR3 is 12 residues long. The germline V gene encodes CDR1 SNHLY and CDR2 FYNNEI. This CDR3 reads CASTTITDTQYF. The CDR3 DNA sequence: TGTGCCAGCACTACGATCACAGATACGCAGTATTTT.

The V gene is TRBV5-5, the J gene TRBJ1-3, with D uncertain. V lost 4 bases and J 2 bases, leaving 10 bases between the germline ends. CDR3 length equals 14 residues. Germline-derived CDR1 and CDR2 are SGHKS and YYEKEE (reference sequence). This chain's CDR3 is CASSPGGPGNTIYF. DNA for the CDR3: TGTGCCAGCAGCCCGGGAGGACCTGGAAACACCATATATTTT.

Worth noting for this clonotype: No conserved phenylalanine or tryptophan is present at the end of the CDR3, so a read error is the likely explanation. The chain joins TRBV11-2 to TRBJ1-5; 9 bases agree with TRBD1. Germline CDR1 SGHAT, CDR2 FQNNGV. The CDR3 length is 14 residues. Unmatched junction bases numbered 5, after V lost 10 bases and J lost 1 base. CDR3 amino acids: CATGTGPSNQPQHS. In DNA, the CDR3 is TGTGCCACAGGGACAGGGCCAAGCAATCAGCCCCAGCATTCT.

This clonotype was recorded at least ten times. The rearrangement uses TRBV7-6 and TRBJ2-7; 8 bases match TRBD1. Germline lookup yields CDR1 SGHVS and CDR2 FNYEAQ. This CDR3 comprises 15 residues. V shed 9 bases, J shed 0 bases, and the junction held 10 bases outside the gene matches. This chain's CDR3 is CASSARTGSSYEQYF. The CDR3 DNA reads as TGTGCCAGTAGCGCCAGGACAGGGTCCTCCTACGAGCAGTACTTC.

The chain is built from TRBV11-1 and TRBJ2-3; 11 bases match TRBD1. V lost 5 bases, J lost 4 bases, and 8 bases stayed unmatched. The CDR3 extends over 16 amino acids. Looked up from germline, CDR1 is SGHAT and CDR2 is FQDESV (reference sequence). CDR3 in amino acids: CASSLGQGELADTQYF. The CDR3 DNA reads TGTGCCAGCAGCCTGGGACAGGGGGAATTGGCAGATACGCAGTATTTT.

The table lists this clonotype with many counts. This chain links TRBV7-2 with TRBJ2-3; D uncertain. Trimming shortened V by 2 bases and J by 2 bases, and 11 bases separated the two germline ends. CDR1 SGHTA and CDR2 FQGNSA come from the germline V gene. This CDR3 is built from 15 residues. CDR3 sequence (DNA): TGTGCCAGCAGCTTAAAGGCCTACTCCACAGATACGCAGTATTTT. The encoded protein is CASSLKAYSTDTQYF.

V is TRBV10-3 and J is TRBJ1-1; the D gene is possibly TRBD1 (6 bases). The germline V gene encodes CDR1 ENHRY and CDR2 SYGVKD. The CDR3 loop spans 13 amino acids. Deletions cut 8 bases from V and 5 bases from J, with 15 bases between. CDR3 amino acids: CAIGGRGGTEAFF. CDR3 DNA sequence: TGTGCCATCGGGGGCCGCGGGGGGACTGAAGCTTTCTTT.

This clonotype was observed at least ten times. The CDR3 nucleotides read TGTGCCAGCAGCCTTACAGGGCTCCAATACTACGAGCAGTACTTC. Its protein is CASSLTGLQYYEQYF. The chain employs TRBV11-2 and TRBJ2-7; D possibly corresponds to TRBD1 (6 bases). In germline, CDR1 is SGHAT, CDR2 FQNNGV. Trimming pared 5 bases from V and 3 bases from J, leaving 17 bases between. The CDR3 totals 15 residues.

This clonotype was picked up many times. The genes are TRBV7-9 and TRBJ1-2; D is undetermined. V was cut by 0 bases and J by 7 bases, with 12 bases left in between. There are 14 residues in the CDR3. Germline-derived CDR1 and CDR2 are SEHNR and FQNEAQ (reference sequence). The CDR3 bases are TGTGCCAGCAGCTTAGCGTCGTCGTCGGGTGGCTACACCTTC. Encoded protein: CASSLASSSGGYTF.

This clonotype was observed at least ten times. This sequence joins TRBV18 and TRBJ2-1; D possibly corresponds to TRBD1 (5 bases). The CDR3 is made up of 15 amino acids. The V end lost 0 bases, the J end lost 14 bases, and 20 bases lay between the germline ends. Germline V gene data show CDR1 as KGHSH and CDR2 as LQKENI. CDR3 loop: CASSPPVGATGPEFF. CDR3 DNA: TGTGCCAGCTCACCACCGGTTGGGGCAACCGGCCCGGAGTTCTTC.

This clonotype was counted many times. The chain joins TRBV7-2 to TRBJ1-2, with D maybe TRBD1 (6 bases). Deletions cut 7 bases from V and 0 bases from J, with 24 bases between. Germline V gives CDR1 SGHTA, CDR2 FQGNSA. This CDR3 spans 18 amino acids. The CDR3 loop is CASTTFGQPKIPNYGYTF. CDR3 DNA: TGTGCCAGCACCACCTTCGGACAGCCCAAAATACCTAACTATGGCTACACCTTC.

This clonotype occurred many times. The chain carries TRBV28 and TRBJ2-1; TRBD2 aligns across 9 bases. CDR3 size: 14 residues. V lost 2 bases, J lost 9 bases, and 5 bases stayed unmatched. Per the germline V gene, CDR1 is MDHEN and CDR2 is SYDVKM. The CDR3, as DNA: TGTGCCAGCAGTTTAAGGCGGGAGGGCCGTGAGCAGTTCTTC. It yields the protein CASSLRREGREQFF.

This clonotype has a count of ten or more. V is TRBV20-1 and J is TRBJ1-5, with 9 bases that match TRBD1. Germline CDR1 DFQATT, CDR2 SNEGSKA (reference sequence). CDR3 size: 15 residues. V lost 5 bases to trimming and J lost 0 bases; unmatched junction nucleotides: 5. The CDR3 DNA follows: TGCAGTGCTGGTAGGACAGGGGATAGCAATCAGCCCCAGCATTTT. This translates into CSAGRTGDSNQPQHF.